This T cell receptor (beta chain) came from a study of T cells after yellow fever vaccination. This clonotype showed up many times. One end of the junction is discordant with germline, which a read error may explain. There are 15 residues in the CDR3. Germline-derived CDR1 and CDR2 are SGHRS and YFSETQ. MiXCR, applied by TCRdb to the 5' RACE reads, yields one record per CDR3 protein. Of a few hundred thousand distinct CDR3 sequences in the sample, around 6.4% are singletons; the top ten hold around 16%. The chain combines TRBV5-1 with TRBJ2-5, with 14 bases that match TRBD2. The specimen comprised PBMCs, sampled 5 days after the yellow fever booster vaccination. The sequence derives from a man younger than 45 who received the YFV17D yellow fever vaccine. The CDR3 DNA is TGCGCCAGCAGCTTGACGGGACTAGCGGGAGAGGCCCAGTACTTC. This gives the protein CASSLTGLAGEAQYF. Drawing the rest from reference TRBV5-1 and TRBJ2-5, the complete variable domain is KAGVTQTPRYLIKTRGQQVTLSCSPISGHRSVSWYQQTPGQGLQFLFEYFSETQRNKGNFPGRFSGRQFSNSRSEMNVSTLELGDSALYLCASSLTGLAGEAQYFGPGTRLLVL.